Presented here are 5 T cell receptor beta chains from one specimen sequenced in a study of CD8 T cells in Susac syndrome. Reverse transcription of about 0.5 to 1 ug RNA used random hexamers. Via MiXCR, TCRdb re-called the immunoSEQ multiplex PCR reads, giving one row per CDR3 protein. The data hold around 80,000 distinct CDR3 sequences, with approximately 96% observed a single time. Sequenced sample: CD8+ T cells from PBMCs. The source is a human donor with Susac syndrome.

This chain links TRBV23-1 with TRBJ2-5; D may be TRBD1 (5 bases). TRBV23-1 is identified as an open reading frame with a role that is uncertain. Trimming pared 6 bases from V and 3 bases from J, leaving 14 bases between. The CDR3 sequence is 14 residues long. CDR3: CASSPPRGKETQYF. The CDR3 bases are TGCGCCAGCAGCCCGCCTAGGGGAAAAGAGACCCAGTACTTC.

The chain recombines TRBV7-9 with TRBJ2-3; D might be TRBD1 (6 bases). Trimming removed 3 bases at V and 6 bases at J, with 16 bases between. The length of the CDR3 is 15 residues. Germline V gene data show CDR1 as SEHNR and CDR2 as FQNEAQ (reference sequence). CDR3 residues: CASSFAQGSLDTQYF. CDR3 in DNA: TGTGCCAGCAGCTTTGCGCAGGGGAGTCTGGATACGCAGTATTTT.

This clonotype was recorded only once. V gene TRBV28 combines with J gene TRBJ2-7; D gene unclear. The V and J ends lost 3 bases and 5 bases respectively, with 11 bases between them. CDR1 MDHEN and CDR2 SYDVKM come from the germline V gene. CDR3 length equals 13 residues. As DNA, the CDR3 is TGTGCCAGCAGTTTTACCAATGGGAACGAGCAGTACTTC. This codes for CASSFTNGNEQYF.

The genes are TRBV7-9 and TRBJ2-5; 11 nucleotides line up with TRBD2. The CDR3 is made up of 14 amino acids. Germline V lookup: CDR1 SEHNR, CDR2 FQNEAQ (reference sequence). Trimming took 4 bases from V and 4 from J; bases not matched to a gene: 2. DNA of the CDR3: TGTGCCAGCAGCTCTAGCGGGGGGATAGAGACCCAGTACTTC. It translates to CASSSSGGIETQYF.

This clonotype was seen only once. The chain uses TRBV12-3 or TRBV12-4 and TRBJ2-1; D not resolved. This CDR3 spans 12 amino acids. Trimming removed 8 bases from V and 1 base from J, with 6 bases in between. The CDR3 sequence is CASAASYNEQFF. The DNA for the CDR3 is TGTGCCAGCGCGGCGTCCTACAATGAGCAGTTCTTC.